This T cell receptor (beta chain) was profiled in a study of T cell repertoires in cytomegalovirus infection. Study details: Public TCR beta signature analysis indicated the presence of both CMV infection and matching HLA type.

This CDR3 has 15 amino acids. Germline assignment: CDR1 SEHNR and CDR2 FQNEAQ (reference sequence). With 1 base removed from V and 5 bases from J, the gap between germline ends came to 14 bases. A single record per CDR3 protein comes from TCRdb applying MiXCR to the reads. This sample has about 450,000 distinct CDR3 sequences, with roughly 30% found just once. Study outcomes and limitations: HLA-C-restricted CMV-specific TCR beta clonotypes prevailed in the ex vivo response. Cumulated frequencies of public TCR beta families served to identify carriers of CMV plus the relevant HLA.

This clonotype showed up many times. Its antigen is still unknown. Sample: PBMCs. V is TRBV7-9 and J is TRBJ2-5, with D possibly called TRBD1 or TRBD2 (5 bases each). This TCR was recovered from a human donor in good health (CMV status not recorded). Some clones in this sample may be carry-over from other donors' samples. The CDR3 DNA reads as TGTGCCAGCAGCTTAGATCCCGGGGCCTGGGAGACCCAGTACTTC. It is translated as CASSLDPGAWETQYF.